These T cell receptor beta chains were read from a single sample in a study of shared clonotypes between healthy human individuals. The data were produced by immunoSEQ multiplex PCR, yet TCRdb's version contains in-frame clones alone and is incomplete. This table holds 2 million to 2.5 million clones, 90% to 97% found once. The sequencing sample was made of naive CD4+ T cells sorted from blood. The receptors were sampled from a man aged 18 to 29 in good health. CDR3s include the opening cysteine and the closing phenylalanine or tryptophan. D genes are given only for firm matches. Not every row has a clone size; where given, it reads once, few, many or a size class.

V gene	clone size	J gene	D gene	CDR3 protein	CDR3 DNA
TRBV19	.	TRBJ1-4	.	CASSNGADGRKLFF	TGTGCCAGTAGCAATGGGGCGGACGGTCGAAAACTGTTTTTT
TRBV5-1	few	TRBJ2-7	.	CASSLVPGESYEQYF	TGCGCCAGCAGCTTGGTTCCGGGGGAATCTTACGAGCAGTACTTC
TRBV28	.	TRBJ2-2	.	CASSFAGTNTGELFF	TGTGCCAGCAGTTTCGCAGGGACGAACACCGGGGAGCTGTTTTTT
TRBV27	.	TRBJ2-5	.	CASSLMGGVAETQYF	TGTGCCAGCAGTTTAATGGGGGGAGTGGCAGAGACCCAGTACTTC
TRBV2	.	TRBJ1-1	.	CASSFQGNTEAFF	TGTGCCAGCAGCTTTCAGGGGAACACTGAAGCTTTCTTT
TRBV18	.	TRBJ2-3	.	CASSLRTSTDTQYF	TGTGCCAGCTCACTAAGGACCAGCACAGATACGCAGTATTTT
TRBV5-6	.	TRBJ2-5	.	CASRFALRPVETQYF	TGTGCCAGCAGATTCGCCCTTCGGCCGGTAGAGACCCAGTACTTC
TRBV27	.	TRBJ2-3	TRBD1	CASQTGGAGTDTQYF	TGTGCCAGCCAGACAGGGGGCGCGGGTACAGATACGCAGTATTTT
TRBV5-1	once	TRBJ2-7	.	CASSATSDEQYF	TGCGCCAGCAGCGCAACAAGCGACGAGCAGTACTTC
TRBV11-1	.	TRBJ2-4	.	CASSHSTALAKNIQYF	TGTGCCAGCAGCCATTCGACAGCGCTAGCCAAAAACATTCAGTACTTC
TRBV27	.	TRBJ1-6	TRBD1	CASSLGQGANSPLHF	TGTGCCAGCAGTCTCGGACAGGGGGCAAATTCACCCCTCCACTTT
TRBV5-1	.	TRBJ2-7	.	CASSLGVLSYEQYF	TGCGCCAGCAGCTTGGGGGTCCTCTCCTACGAGCAGTACTTC
TRBV2	.	TRBJ1-3	.	CASSEQGNTIYF	TGTGCCAGCAGCGAACAGGGAAACACCATATATTTT
TRBV25-1	.	TRBJ1-5	.	CASTAGGNQPQHF	TGTGCCAGCACCGCGGGGGGGAATCAGCCCCAGCATTTT
TRBV4-1	few	TRBJ1-2	.	CASSLGGANYGYTF	TGCGCCAGCAGCCTCGGGGGTGCTAACTATGGCTACACCTTC
TRBV6-6	.	TRBJ2-7	.	CASTPPGFLEQYF	TGTGCCAGCACTCCCCCAGGGTTCCTCGAGCAGTACTTC
TRBV5-1	.	TRBJ2-2	.	CASSPDSLRTGELFF	TGCGCCAGCAGCCCGGACTCTCTTCGGACCGGGGAGCTGTTTTTT
TRBV6-1	.	TRBJ1-5	TRBD1	CASSEGQGYSNQPQHF	TGTGCCAGCAGTGAAGGACAGGGTTATAGCAATCAGCCCCAGCATTTT
TRBV18	once	TRBJ2-5	.	CASSPGWTEGPYF	TGTGCCAGCTCACCTGGTTGGACAGAGGGGCCGTACTTC
TRBV10-3	.	TRBJ2-7	.	CATILMGGSYEQYF	TGTGCCACCATCCTTATGGGCGGTTCCTACGAGCAGTACTTC
TRBV5-1	.	TRBJ2-7	.	CASSKDSSSYEQYF	TGCGCCAGCAGCAAGGACTCTAGCTCCTACGAGCAGTACTTC
TRBV5-1	.	TRBJ1-1	.	CASSLGSSNTEAFF	TGCGCCAGCAGCTTGGGGTCAAGCAACACTGAAGCTTTCTTT
TRBV7-9	.	TRBJ1-1	.	CASSLVVLDTEAFF	TGTGCCAGCAGCTTAGTTGTCTTGGACACTGAAGCTTTCTTT
TRBV5-1	.	TRBJ1-6	.	CASSPYAGDNSPLHF	TGCGCCAGCAGCCCCTACGCGGGGGATAATTCACCCCTCCACTTT
TRBV4-1	.	TRBJ1-2	.	CASSQDRGLGYTF	TGCGCCAGCAGCCAAGATCGGGGGCTTGGCTACACCTTC
TRBV7-2	.	TRBJ2-7	.	CASSSHGAREQYF	TGTGCCAGCAGCTCCCACGGGGCGCGGGAGCAGTACTTC
TRBV13	.	TRBJ2-3	.	CASNPLKGRGTASSFTDTQYF	TGTGCCAGCAATCCTCTCAAGGGGCGGGGGACAGCATCTAGCTTCACAGATACGCAGTATTTT
TRBV6-6	.	TRBJ1-5	.	CASGRDNGSNQPQHF	TGTGCCAGCGGGAGGGACAATGGAAGCAATCAGCCCCAGCATTTT
TRBV28	.	TRBJ2-4	TRBD1	CASSLYWDRFQIAKNIQYF	TGTGCCAGCAGTTTATACTGGGACAGATTTCAAATAGCCAAAAACATTCAGTACTTC
TRBV7-2	.	TRBJ2-5	TRBD2	CASSPGVRGLAEKETQYF	TGTGCCAGCAGCCCCGGTGTCAGGGGACTAGCGGAGAAAGAGACCCAGTACTTC
TRBV18	.	TRBJ1-1	.	CASSQTDQNTEAFF	TGTGCCAGCTCACAAACAGATCAGAACACTGAAGCTTTCTTT
TRBV7-2	.	TRBJ1-2	.	CASSLDSGGYTF	TGTGCCAGCAGCTTAGATTCAGGCGGCTACACCTTC
TRBV7-2	.	TRBJ2-7	TRBD2	CASSLGLAGPYEQYF	TGTGCCAGCAGCTTAGGACTAGCGGGACCCTACGAGCAGTACTTC
TRBV30	.	TRBJ2-7	TRBD2	CAWSVFAGVGEQYF	TGTGCCTGGAGTGTGTTCGCGGGGGTGGGCGAGCAGTACTTC
TRBV28	.	TRBJ2-3	.	CASSRPPPGGSTDTQYF	TGTGCCAGCAGTCGCCCCCCTCCCGGGGGAAGCACAGATACGCAGTATTTT
TRBV9	once	TRBJ2-3	TRBD2	CASSVGRTSGGTATDTQYF	TGTGCCAGCAGCGTAGGAAGGACTAGCGGGGGGACCGCCACAGATACGCAGTATTTT